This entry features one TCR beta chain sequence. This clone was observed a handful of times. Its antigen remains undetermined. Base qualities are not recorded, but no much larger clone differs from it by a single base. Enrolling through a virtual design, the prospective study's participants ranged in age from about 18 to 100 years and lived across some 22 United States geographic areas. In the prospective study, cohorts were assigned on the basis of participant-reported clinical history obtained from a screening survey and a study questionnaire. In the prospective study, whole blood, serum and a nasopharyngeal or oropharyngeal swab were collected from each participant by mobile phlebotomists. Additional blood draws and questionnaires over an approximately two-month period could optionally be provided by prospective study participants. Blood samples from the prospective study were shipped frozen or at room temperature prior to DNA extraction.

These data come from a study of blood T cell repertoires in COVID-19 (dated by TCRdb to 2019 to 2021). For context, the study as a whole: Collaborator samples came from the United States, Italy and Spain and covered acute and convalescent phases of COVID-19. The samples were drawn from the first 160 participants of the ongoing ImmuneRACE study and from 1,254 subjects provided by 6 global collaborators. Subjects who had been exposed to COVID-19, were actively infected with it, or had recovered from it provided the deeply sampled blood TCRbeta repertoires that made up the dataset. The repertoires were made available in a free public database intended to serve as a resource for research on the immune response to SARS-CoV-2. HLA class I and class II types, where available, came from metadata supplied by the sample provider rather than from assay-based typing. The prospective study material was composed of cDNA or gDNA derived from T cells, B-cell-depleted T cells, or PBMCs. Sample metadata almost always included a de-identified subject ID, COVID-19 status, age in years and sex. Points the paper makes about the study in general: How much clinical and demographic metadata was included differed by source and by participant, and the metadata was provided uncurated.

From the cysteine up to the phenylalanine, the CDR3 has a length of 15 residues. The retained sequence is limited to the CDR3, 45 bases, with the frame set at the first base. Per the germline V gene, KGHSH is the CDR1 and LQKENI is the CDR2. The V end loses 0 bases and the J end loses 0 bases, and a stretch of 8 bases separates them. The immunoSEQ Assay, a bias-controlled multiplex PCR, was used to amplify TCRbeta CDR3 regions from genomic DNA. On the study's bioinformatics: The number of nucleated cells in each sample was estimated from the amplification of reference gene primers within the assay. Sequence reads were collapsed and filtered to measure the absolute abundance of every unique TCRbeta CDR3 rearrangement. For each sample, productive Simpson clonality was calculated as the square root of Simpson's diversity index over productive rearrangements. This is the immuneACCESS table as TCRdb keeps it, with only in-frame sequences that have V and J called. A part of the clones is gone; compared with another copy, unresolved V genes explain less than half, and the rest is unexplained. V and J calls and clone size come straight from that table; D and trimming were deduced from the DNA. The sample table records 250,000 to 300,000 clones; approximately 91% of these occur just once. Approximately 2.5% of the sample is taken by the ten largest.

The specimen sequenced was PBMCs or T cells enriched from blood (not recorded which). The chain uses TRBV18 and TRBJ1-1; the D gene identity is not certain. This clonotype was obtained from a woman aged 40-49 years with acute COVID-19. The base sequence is TGTGCCAGCTCACCACCGCGGCCGGTGAACACTGAAGCTTTCTTT. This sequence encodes CASSPPRPVNTEAFF.